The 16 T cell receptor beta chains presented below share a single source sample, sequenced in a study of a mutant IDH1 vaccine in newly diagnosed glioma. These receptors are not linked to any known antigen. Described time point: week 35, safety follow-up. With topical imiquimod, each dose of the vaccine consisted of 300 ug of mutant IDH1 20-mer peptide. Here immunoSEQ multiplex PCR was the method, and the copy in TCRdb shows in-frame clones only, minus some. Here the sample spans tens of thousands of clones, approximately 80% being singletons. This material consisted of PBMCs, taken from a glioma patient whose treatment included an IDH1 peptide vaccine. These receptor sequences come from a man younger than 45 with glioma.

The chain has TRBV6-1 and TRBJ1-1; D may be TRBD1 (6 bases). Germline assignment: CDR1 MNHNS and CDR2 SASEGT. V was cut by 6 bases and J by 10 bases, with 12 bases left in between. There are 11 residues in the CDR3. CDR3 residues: CASSSGAPAFF. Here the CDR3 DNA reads TGTGCCAGCAGCTCAGGGGCCCCAGCTTTCTTT.

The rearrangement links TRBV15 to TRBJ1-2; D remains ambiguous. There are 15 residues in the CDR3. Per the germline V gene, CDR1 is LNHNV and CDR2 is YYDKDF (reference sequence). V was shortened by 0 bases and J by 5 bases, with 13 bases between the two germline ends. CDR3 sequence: CATSREGPVMYGYTF. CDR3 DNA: TGTGCCACCAGCAGAGAAGGGCCCGTAATGTATGGCTACACCTTC.

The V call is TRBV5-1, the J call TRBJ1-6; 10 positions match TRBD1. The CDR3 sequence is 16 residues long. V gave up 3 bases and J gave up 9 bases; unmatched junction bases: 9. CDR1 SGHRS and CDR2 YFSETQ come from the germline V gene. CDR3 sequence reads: CASSSRDRGILSPLHF. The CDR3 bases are TGCGCCAGCAGCTCCCGGGACAGGGGAATTCTTTCACCCCTCCACTTT.

The chain's CDR3 is CATRTNTEAFF. The CDR3 bases are TGTGCCACCCGAACAAACACTGAAGCTTTCTTT. The chain uses TRBV6-1 and TRBJ1-1; no reliable D call. V was shortened by 10 bases and J by 2 bases, with 8 bases between the two germline ends. The length of the CDR3 is 11 residues. Germline V gene sequence: CDR1 MNHNS, CDR2 SASEGT.

The CDR3, as DNA: TGTGCCAGCTCACCCGAAGGCAGGGGCTACGAGCAGTACTTC. Translated, it gives CASSPEGRGYEQYF. The rearrangement links TRBV18 to TRBJ2-7; D is perhaps TRBD1 (6 bases). V was shortened by 3 bases and J by 3 bases, with 12 bases between the two germline ends. Germline values: CDR1 KGHSH, CDR2 LQKENI. This CDR3 has 14 amino acids. The whole variable domain, remainder taken from reference TRBV18 and TRBJ2-7, is NAGVMQNPRHLVRRRGQEARLRCSPMKGHSHVYWYRQLPEEGLKFMVYLQKENIIDESGMPKERFSAEFPKEGPSILRIQQVVRGDSAAYFCASSPEGRGYEQYFGPGTRLTVT.

CDR3 DNA sequence: TGTGCCAGCTCCGTCGGCATGAACACTGAAGCTTTCTTT. Translated, it gives CASSVGMNTEAFF. This chain uses TRBV2 with TRBJ1-1, with D hard to call. The germline V gene has CDR1 SNHLY and CDR2 FYNNEI. The CDR3 length is 13 residues. V lost 8 bases to trimming and J lost 0 bases, with 10 bases between them.

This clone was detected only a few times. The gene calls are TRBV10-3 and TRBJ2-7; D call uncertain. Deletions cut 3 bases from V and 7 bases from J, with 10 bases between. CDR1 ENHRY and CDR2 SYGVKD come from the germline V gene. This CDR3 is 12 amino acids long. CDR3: CAISESGEEQYF. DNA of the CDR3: TGTGCCATCAGTGAATCTGGGGAAGAGCAGTACTTC.

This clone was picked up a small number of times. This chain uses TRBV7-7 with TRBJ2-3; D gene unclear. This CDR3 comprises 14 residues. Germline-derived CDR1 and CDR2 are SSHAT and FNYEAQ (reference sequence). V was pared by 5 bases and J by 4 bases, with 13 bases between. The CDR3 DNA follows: TGTGCCAGCAGCCGGTACCTAGGGCCAGATACGCAGTATTTT. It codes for CASSRYLGPDTQYF.

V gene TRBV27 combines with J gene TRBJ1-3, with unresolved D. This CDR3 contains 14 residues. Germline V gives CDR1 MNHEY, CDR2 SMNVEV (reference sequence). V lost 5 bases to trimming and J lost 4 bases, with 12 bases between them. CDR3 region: CASSLRGSGNTIYF. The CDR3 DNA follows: TGTGCCAGCAGTCTCCGAGGTTCCGGAAACACCATATATTTT.

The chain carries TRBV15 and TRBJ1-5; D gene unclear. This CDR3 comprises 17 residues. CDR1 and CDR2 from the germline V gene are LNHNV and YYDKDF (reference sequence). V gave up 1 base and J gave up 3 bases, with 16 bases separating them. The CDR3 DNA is TGTGCCACCAGCAGAGGTCTACTCAGCGGATCCAATCAGCCCCAGCATTTT. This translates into CATSRGLLSGSNQPQHF. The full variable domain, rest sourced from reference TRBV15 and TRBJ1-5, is DAMVIQNPRYQVTQFGKPVTLSCSQTLNHNVMYWYQQKSSQAPKLLFHYYDKDFNNEADTPDNFQSRRPNTSFCFLDIRSPGLGDTAMYLCATSRGLLSGSNQPQHFGDGTRLSIL.

CDR3 coding DNA: TGTGCCTGTCCAGCGGGACCCAGTTATAAAGGGGATACGCAGTATTTT. Protein sequence: CACPAGPSYKGDTQYF. This chain links TRBV30 with TRBJ2-3, with 7 bases lining up with TRBD2. From germline, CDR1 is GTSNPN and CDR2 SVGIG (reference sequence). J gave up 6 bases and V 6 bases, and 18 bases lay outside the gene matches. This CDR3 contains 16 residues.

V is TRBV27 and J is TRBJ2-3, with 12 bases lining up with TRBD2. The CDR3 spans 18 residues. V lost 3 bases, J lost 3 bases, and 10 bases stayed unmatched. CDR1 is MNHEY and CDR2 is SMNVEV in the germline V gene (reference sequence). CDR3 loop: CASSFNSGLAGRTDTQYF. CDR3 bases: TGTGCCAGCAGTTTCAACTCAGGACTAGCGGGGAGAACAGATACGCAGTATTTT.

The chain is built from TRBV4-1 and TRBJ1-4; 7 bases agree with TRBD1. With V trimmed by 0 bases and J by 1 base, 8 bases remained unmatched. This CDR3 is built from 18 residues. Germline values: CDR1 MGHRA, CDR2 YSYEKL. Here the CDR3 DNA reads TGCGCCAGCAGCCAAGAAGGCCCGGGACAGTTAACTAATGAAAAACTGTTTTTT. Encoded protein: CASSQEGPGQLTNEKLFF.

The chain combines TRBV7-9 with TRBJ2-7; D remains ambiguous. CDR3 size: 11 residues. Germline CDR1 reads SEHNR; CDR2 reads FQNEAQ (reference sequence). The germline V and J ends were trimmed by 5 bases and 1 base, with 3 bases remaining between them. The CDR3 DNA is TGTGCCAGCAGCGTTTCCTACGAGCAGTACTTC. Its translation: CASSVSYEQYF.

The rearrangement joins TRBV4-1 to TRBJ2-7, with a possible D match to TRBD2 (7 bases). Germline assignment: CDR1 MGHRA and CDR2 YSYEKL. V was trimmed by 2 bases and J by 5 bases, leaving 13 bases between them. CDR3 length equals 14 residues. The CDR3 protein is CASSQTQGGDEQYF. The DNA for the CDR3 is TGCGCCAGCAGCCAAACACAGGGAGGGGACGAGCAGTACTTC.

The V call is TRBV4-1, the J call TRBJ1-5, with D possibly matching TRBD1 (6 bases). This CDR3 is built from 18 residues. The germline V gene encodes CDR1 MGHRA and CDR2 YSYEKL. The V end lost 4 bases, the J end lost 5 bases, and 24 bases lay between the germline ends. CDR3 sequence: CASSLTGGRGGGHQPQHF. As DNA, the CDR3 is TGCGCCAGCAGCCTAACCGGGGGCCGGGGCGGCGGCCATCAGCCCCAGCATTTT.